Shown below are 25 T cell receptor beta chains from a single sample sequenced in a study of long-term antiretroviral therapy in people with HIV (dated by TCRdb to 2021 to 2024). The immunoSEQ hsTCRB v3.0 assay was used at survey level resolution for TRB variable region sequencing. The table was pulled from immuneACCESS by TCRdb, which kept in-frame rearrangements only. Such tables lose some clones; where checked, under half of the loss comes from unresolved V genes, and the rest has no known cause. The sample table records roughly 42,000 clones; around 86% of these occur just once. The ten largest clones represent 4.5% to 5.5% of the sample. The sequencing here drew on unsorted PBMCs, taken 0.1 years before starting antiretroviral therapy. The receptors were sampled from a woman aged 50 to 60 with HIV.

The chain couples TRBV4-1 to TRBJ2-7; no clear D gene. This CDR3 comprises 13 residues. CDR1 is MGHRA and CDR2 is YSYEKL in the germline V gene. The V and J ends lost 3 bases and 2 bases respectively, with 8 bases between them. CDR3 sequence: CASSQDRTYEQYF. The CDR3 nucleotides read TGCGCCAGCAGCCAGGACCGGACCTACGAGCAGTACTTC.

In its sample, this clone was seen a few times. The J gene is TRBJ2-3, the V gene TRBV5-6, with 9 positions matching TRBD2. The J segment lost 2 bases and the V segment lost 3 bases, leaving 7 bases of the junction unmatched. The V gene's germline CDR1 is SGHDT and CDR2 YYEEEE. This CDR3 has 16 amino acids. The CDR3 sequence: CASSSQAGGYTDTQYF. The CDR3 DNA is TGTGCCAGCAGCTCGCAAGCGGGGGGATACACAGATACGCAGTATTTT.

The rearrangement links TRBV6-6 to TRBJ1-1, with D possibly matching TRBD1 (6 bases). V was trimmed by 6 bases and J by 4 bases, leaving 15 bases between them. Germline values: CDR1 MNHNY, CDR2 SVGAGI (reference sequence). This CDR3 comprises 14 residues. CDR3 coding DNA: TGTGCCAGCAGAGAACCTACCAGGGGCACTGAAGCTTTCTTT. Encoded protein: CASREPTRGTEAFF.

This chain links TRBV6-1 with TRBJ2-2; tentative D call: TRBD1 (6 bases). With 5 bases removed from V and 5 bases from J, the gap between germline ends came to 9 bases. Looked up from germline, CDR1 is MNHNS and CDR2 is SASEGT. The CDR3 has 13 amino acids. This CDR3 is CASSLQGTGELFF. DNA of the CDR3: TGTGCCAGCAGTCTACAGGGAACCGGGGAGCTGTTTTTT.

A remark on this clone: The CDR3 does not end in the conserved phenylalanine or tryptophan, so this is likely a read error. This chain uses TRBV2 with TRBJ1-6; D gene uncertain. Deletions cut 0 bases from V and 7 bases from J, with 10 bases between. The CDR3 is 15 residues long. Germline loops: CDR1 SNHLY, CDR2 FYNNEI. The CDR3 DNA reads TGTGCCAGCAGTGAAGCGGGCCAGCTAAATTCACCCCTCCACCTT. Its translation is CASSEAGQLNSPLHL.

This chain uses TRBV6-5 with TRBJ2-3; D gene unclear. CDR1 MNHEY and CDR2 SVGAGI come from the germline V gene. Trimming took off 6 bases at V and 0 bases at J, with 4 bases between the two ends. The CDR3 length is 12 residues. The DNA for the CDR3 is TGTGCCAGCAGCTCTAGCACAGATACGCAGTATTTT. Its translation: CASSSSTDTQYF.

This clone was counted a single time. The junction and the germline gene differ at one end; a read error may be behind it. This rearrangement joins TRBV7-7 to TRBJ2-5; TRBD2 aligns across 16 bases. This CDR3 has 17 residues. Per the germline V gene, CDR1 is SSHAT and CDR2 is FNYEAQ (reference sequence). The DNA of the CDR3 is TGTGCTAGCAGCTGGGGACTAGCGGGGGGGCCGGGTGAGACCCAGTACTTC. The encoded protein is CASSWGLAGGPGETQYF.

This clone is medium-sized within its sample. This chain connects TRBV7-9 to TRBJ2-7; 7 nucleotides line up with TRBD1. The trim removed 4 bases at V and 3 bases at J, leaving 6 bases unmatched. CDR1 is SEHNR, CDR2 FQNEAQ, per germline (reference sequence). This CDR3 has 14 amino acids. CDR3: CASSSPGTDYEQYF. In nucleotides, the CDR3 is TGTGCCAGCAGCTCCCCCGGGACAGACTACGAGCAGTACTTC. Looking up the rest from reference TRBV7-9 and TRBJ2-7 gives the full variable domain: DTGVSQNPRHKITKRGQNVTFRCDPISEHNRLYWYRQTLGQGPEFLTYFQNEAQLEKSRLLSDRFSAERPKGSFSTLEIQRTEQGDSAMYLCASSSPGTDYEQYFGPGTRLTVT.

The chain joins TRBV18 to TRBJ2-7, with D perhaps matching TRBD1 (5 bases). The CDR3 covers 17 residues. Trimming shortened V by 2 bases and J by 0 bases, and 17 bases separated the two germline ends. Germline values: CDR1 KGHSH, CDR2 LQKENI. CDR3 sequence: CASSPGTRVSLSYEQYF. CDR3 in DNA: TGTGCCAGCTCACCAGGCACCAGGGTATCCCTCTCCTACGAGCAGTACTTC.

This chain links TRBV4-1 with TRBJ2-1; TRBD1 is a possible D gene (6 bases). CDR1 MGHRA and CDR2 YSYEKL come from the germline V gene. V lost 4 bases and J 9 bases, leaving 16 bases between the germline ends. This CDR3 contains 14 residues. In DNA, the CDR3 is TGCGCCAGCAGCCCGGGCCAGGGGTGGGGTGAGCAGTTCTTC. Its protein product is CASSPGQGWGEQFF.

V usage is TRBV9 and J usage is TRBJ1-2; a weak D match, TRBD1 (6 bases). The germline CDR1 and CDR2 sequences are SGDLS and YYNGEE. V shed 4 bases and J shed 0 bases, with 10 bases lying between them. CDR3 length equals 14 residues. CDR3 in amino acids: CASSPDRSNYGYTF. In DNA form, the CDR3 reads TGTGCCAGCAGCCCTGACAGGTCTAACTATGGCTACACCTTC.

V usage is TRBV5-8 and J usage is TRBJ2-5, with TRBD2 identical over 13 bases. CDR1 and CDR2 from the germline V gene are SGHTS and YDEGEE. This CDR3 contains 17 residues. J lost 4 bases, V lost 0 bases, and 6 bases had no gene match. The CDR3 here is CASSLGTSGGLTETQYF. DNA of the CDR3: TGTGCCAGCAGCTTGGGGACTAGCGGGGGTCTAACAGAGACCCAGTACTTC. Variable domain in full (rest from reference TRBV5-8 and TRBJ2-5): EAGVTQSPTHLIKTRGQQATLRCSPISGHTSVYWYQQALGLGLQFLLWYDEGEERNRGNFPPRFSGRQFPNYSSELNVNALELEDSALYLCASSLGTSGGLTETQYFGPGTRLLVL.

This clone was seen only a few times. J is TRBJ1-6 and V is TRBV7-9, with D uncertain. V shed 10 bases and J shed 8 bases, with 15 bases lying between them. The CDR3 is 13 residues long. Germline values: CDR1 SEHNR, CDR2 FQNEAQ (reference sequence). CDR3 bases: TGTGCCATAACAGACGGGAACTATTCACCCCTCCACTTT. Amino acid sequence: CAITDGNYSPLHF.

The rearrangement joins TRBV19 to TRBJ1-1; 7 bases match TRBD1. V gave up 6 bases and J gave up 3 bases; unmatched junction bases: 4. CDR1 LNHDA and CDR2 SQIVND come from the germline V gene (reference sequence). The CDR3 contains 13 residues. CDR3 loop: CASRLQGHTEAFF. In DNA form, the CDR3 reads TGTGCCAGTAGGTTACAGGGGCACACTGAAGCTTTCTTT.

For the CDR3, the DNA is TGTGCCAGCAGCTCCCATGACCAGGGGGCCTACAATGAGCAGTTCTTC. It is translated as CASSSHDQGAYNEQFF. The chain combines TRBV11-3 with TRBJ2-1; 7 positions match TRBD1. Per germline, CDR1 SGHNT and CDR2 YENEEA. V trimming: 4 bases; J trimming: 2 bases; junction bases outside the gene matches: 8. The CDR3 is 16 amino acids. Complete variable domain (other parts from reference TRBV11-3 and TRBJ2-1): EAGVVQSPRYKIIEKKQPVAFWCNPISGHNTLYWYLQNLGQGPELLIRYENEEAVDDSQLPKDRFSAERLKGVDSTLKIQPAELGDSAVYLCASSSHDQGAYNEQFFGPGTRLTVL.

The chain employs TRBV7-3 and TRBJ1-3; weak D call: TRBD1 (6 bases). CDR1 SGHTA and CDR2 FQGTGA come from the germline V gene. CDR3 length: 15 amino acids. Trimming shortened V by 0 bases and J by 4 bases, and 10 bases separated the two germline ends. CDR3 amino acids: CASSLTGGPGNTIYF. DNA for the CDR3: TGTGCCAGCAGCTTAACGGGGGGGCCCGGAAACACCATATATTTT.

The CDR3 here is CASSQDRLYEQYF. The CDR3 bases are TGCGCCAGCAGCCAAGATAGGCTGTACGAGCAGTACTTC. The chain uses TRBV4-3 and TRBJ2-7; no firm D call. The V end was cut by 0 bases, the J end by 4 bases, with 7 bases between. The CDR3 runs 13 residues. Germline V gives CDR1 LGHNA, CDR2 YSLEER.

Here the CDR3 reads CSALEGNSPLHF. CDR3 bases: TGCAGCGCTCTCGAAGGGAATTCACCCCTCCACTTT. The V gene is TRBV29-1, the J gene TRBJ1-6, with D uncertain. The CDR3 consists of 12 residues. Germline CDR1 is SQVTM and CDR2 is ANQGSEA. Trimming pared 7 bases from V and 7 bases from J, leaving 11 bases between.

In DNA form, the CDR3 reads TGTGCCAGCAGCCAAGAGTTTAGCAGACATCAGCCCCAGCATTTT. The encoded protein is CASSQEFSRHQPQHF. The chain carries TRBV4-2 and TRBJ1-5; no clear D gene. This CDR3 is built from 15 residues. V was clipped by 0 bases and J by 5 bases, with 11 bases between them. From germline, CDR1 is LGHNA and CDR2 YNFKEQ.

The CDR3 loop reads CASSSSGGDYGYTF. CDR3 DNA: TGCGCCAGCAGCTCATCAGGGGGGGACTATGGCTACACCTTC. The rearrangement links TRBV5-1 to TRBJ1-2; the match to TRBD1 covers 7 bases. The CDR3 has 14 amino acids. With 3 bases clipped from V and 3 bases from J, the junction kept 5 bases outside the gene matches. Germline CDR1 SGHRS, CDR2 YFSETQ.

This sequence joins TRBV7-6 and TRBJ2-7; no reliable D call. Per the germline V gene, CDR1 is SGHVS and CDR2 is FNYEAQ. This CDR3 comprises 15 residues. The ends were cut back, 2 bases at V and 0 bases at J, with 11 bases in the middle. The CDR3 DNA follows: TGTGCCAGCAGCTTACGGTCTCCGGTCTCCTACGAGCAGTACTTC. Amino acids: CASSLRSPVSYEQYF.

About this clone itself: A junction boundary mismatches the germline segment, possibly from a read error. This chain connects TRBV7-7 to TRBJ2-5, with D perhaps matching TRBD2 (6 bases). The CDR3 is made up of 14 amino acids. In germline, CDR1 is SSHAT, CDR2 FNYEAQ (reference sequence). For the CDR3, the DNA is TGTGCTAGCAGCTTAGCGGCGGCCGCGGAGACCCAGTACTTC. Its translation: CASSLAAAAETQYF.

This chain joins TRBV10-3 and TRBJ1-6; no reliable D call. V gave up 10 bases and J gave up 5 bases, with 15 bases separating them. Germline V lookup: CDR1 ENHRY, CDR2 SYGVKD. CDR3 size: 14 residues. The CDR3 DNA sequence: TGTGCCACCAGCAGTAGGTCAGATAATTCACCCCTCCACTTT. It specifies CATSSRSDNSPLHF.

This chain joins TRBV29-1 and TRBJ1-3; D gene uncertain. Germline loops: CDR1 SQVTM, CDR2 ANQGSEA. The CDR3 has 20 amino acids. V was shortened by 0 bases and J by 0 bases, with 24 bases between the two germline ends. In nucleotides, the CDR3 is TGCAGCGTTGAAGATCTTAAGGATCCCGGAGTTGACCACTCTGGAAACACCATATATTTT. Translation: CSVEDLKDPGVDHSGNTIYF. Full variable domain (missing parts from reference TRBV29-1 and TRBJ1-3): SAVISQKPSRDICQRGTSLTIQCQVDSQVTMMFWYRQQPGQSLTLIATANQGSEATYESGFVIDKFPISRPNLTFSTLTVSNMSPEDSSIYLCSVEDLKDPGVDHSGNTIYFGEGSWLTVV.

The chain carries TRBV2 and TRBJ1-2; unclear D gene. The germline gives CDR1 SNHLY, CDR2 FYNNEI. The CDR3 covers 11 residues. V was pared by 7 bases and J by 4 bases, with 7 bases between. The CDR3 DNA is TGTGCCAGCACGGCGGGCTATGGCTACACCTTC. Translation gives CASTAGYGYTF.